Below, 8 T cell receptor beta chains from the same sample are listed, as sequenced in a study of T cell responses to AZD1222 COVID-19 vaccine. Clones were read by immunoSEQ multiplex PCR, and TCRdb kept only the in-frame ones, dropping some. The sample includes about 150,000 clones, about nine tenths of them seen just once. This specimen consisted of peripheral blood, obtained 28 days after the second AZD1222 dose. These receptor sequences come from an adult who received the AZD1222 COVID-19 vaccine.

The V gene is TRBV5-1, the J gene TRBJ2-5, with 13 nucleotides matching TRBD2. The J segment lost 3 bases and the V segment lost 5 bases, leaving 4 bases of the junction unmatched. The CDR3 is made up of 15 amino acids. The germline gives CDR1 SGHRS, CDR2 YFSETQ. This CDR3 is CASSIGTSGKETQYF. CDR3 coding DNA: TGCGCCAGCAGTATTGGGACTAGCGGGAAAGAGACCCAGTACTTC.

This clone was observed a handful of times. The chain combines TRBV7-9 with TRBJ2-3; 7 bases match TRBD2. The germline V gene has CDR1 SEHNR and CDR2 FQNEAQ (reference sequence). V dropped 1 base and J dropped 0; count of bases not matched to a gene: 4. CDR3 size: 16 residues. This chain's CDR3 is CASSLDGGGSTDTQYF. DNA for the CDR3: TGTGCCAGCAGCTTAGATGGGGGGGGTAGCACAGATACGCAGTATTTT.

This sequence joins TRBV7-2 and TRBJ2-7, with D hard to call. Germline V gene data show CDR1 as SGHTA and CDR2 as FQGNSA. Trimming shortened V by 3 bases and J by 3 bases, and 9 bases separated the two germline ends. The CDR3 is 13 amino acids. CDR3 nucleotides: TGTGCCAGCAGCTTGGACGGGTACTACGAGCAGTACTTC. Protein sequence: CASSLDGYYEQYF.

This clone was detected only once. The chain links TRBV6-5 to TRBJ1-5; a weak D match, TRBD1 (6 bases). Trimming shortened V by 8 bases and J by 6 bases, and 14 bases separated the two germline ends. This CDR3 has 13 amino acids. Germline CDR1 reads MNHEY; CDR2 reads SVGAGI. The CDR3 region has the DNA TGTGCCAGCGGACAGACGATTCTTCAGCCCCAGCATTTT. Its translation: CASGQTILQPQHF.

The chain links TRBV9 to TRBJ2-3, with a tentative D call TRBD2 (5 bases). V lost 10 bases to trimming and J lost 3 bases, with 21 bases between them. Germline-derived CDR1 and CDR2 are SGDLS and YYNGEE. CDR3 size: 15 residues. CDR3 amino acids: CACSPGSSGTDTQYF. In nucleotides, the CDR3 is TGTGCCTGCTCCCCAGGATCCTCGGGGACAGATACGCAGTATTTT.

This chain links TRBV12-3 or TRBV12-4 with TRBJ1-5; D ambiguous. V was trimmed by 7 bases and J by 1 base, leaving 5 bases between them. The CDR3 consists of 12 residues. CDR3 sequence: CASTSSNQPQHF. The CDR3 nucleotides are TGTGCCAGCACCAGCAGCAATCAGCCCCAGCATTTT.

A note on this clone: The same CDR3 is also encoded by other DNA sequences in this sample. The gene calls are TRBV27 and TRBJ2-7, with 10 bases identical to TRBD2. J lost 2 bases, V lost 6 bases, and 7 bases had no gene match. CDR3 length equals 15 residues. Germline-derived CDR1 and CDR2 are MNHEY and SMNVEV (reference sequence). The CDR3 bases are TGTGCCAGCAGGCGGGGCACTAGCGGGACCTACGAGCAGTACTTC. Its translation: CASRRGTSGTYEQYF.

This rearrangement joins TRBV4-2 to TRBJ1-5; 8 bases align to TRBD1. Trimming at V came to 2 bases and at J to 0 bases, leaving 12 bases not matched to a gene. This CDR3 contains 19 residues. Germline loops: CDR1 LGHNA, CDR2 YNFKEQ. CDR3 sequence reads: CASSQTPGTGFYSNQPQHF. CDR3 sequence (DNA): TGTGCCAGCAGCCAAACCCCCGGGACAGGATTTTATAGCAATCAGCCCCAGCATTTT.